Listed below are T cell receptor beta chains from one sample, sequenced in a study of blood T cell repertoires in COVID-19. Produced via immunoSEQ multiplex PCR; TCRdb's table is partial and in-frame only. The sample yields some 70,000 clones, approximately 83% seen once. The sample taken for sequencing was peripheral blood. The receptors shown here come from a man older than 75 with acute or convalescent COVID-19. The CDR3 runs from the conserved cysteine through the conserved F or W. Fields, in order: J gene, D gene, CDR3 length, V gene, clone size, CDR3 protein, CDR3 DNA. D genes are given only for firm matches. Clone size appears in some rows only: once, few, many, or a class for an expanded clone.

TRBJ2-2 | TRBD1 | 19 | TRBV4-1 | . | CASSPPPDRVVSGTGELFF | TGCGCCAGCAGCCCCCCCCCAGACAGGGTGGTCTCTGGCACCGGGGAGCTGTTTTTT
TRBJ2-1 | . | 16 | TRBV4-1 | . | CASSQEVAASYNEQFF | TGCGCCAGCAGCCAAGAAGTAGCGGCATCCTACAATGAGCAGTTCTTC
TRBJ2-1 | TRBD2 | 16 | TRBV9 | . | CASSVASTPTSGEQFF | TGTGCCAGCAGCGTAGCTAGTACCCCGACTAGCGGGGAGCAGTTCTTC
TRBJ2-1 | . | 15 | TRBV11-3 | . | CASSLSRDPPNEQFF | TGTGCCAGCAGCCTCTCGCGGGACCCCCCCAATGAGCAGTTCTTC
TRBJ2-5 | TRBD1 | 16 | TRBV6-2/TRBV6-3 | . | CASSYLGTGTGETQYF | TGTGCCAGCAGTTACCTCGGGACAGGAACGGGGGAGACCCAGTACTTC
TRBJ2-3 | TRBD2 | 18 | TRBV3-1/TRBV3-2 | . | CASSQDLLTSGGLDTQYF | TGTGCCAGCAGCCAAGATCTTCTAACTAGCGGGGGATTAGATACGCAGTATTTT
TRBJ2-7 | TRBD1 | 14 | TRBV9 | . | CASSGLQGAYEQYF | TGTGCCAGCAGCGGTTTGCAGGGGGCCTACGAGCAGTACTTC
TRBJ2-1 | TRBD1 | 17 | TRBV10-1 | . | CASSDPSGQAPYNEQFF | TGCGCCAGCAGTGACCCGTCCGGACAGGCACCTTACAATGAGCAGTTCTTC
TRBJ2-3 | TRBD2 | 16 | TRBV7-9 | . | CASSLALAGGADTQYF | TGTGCCAGCAGCTTAGCGCTAGCGGGAGGGGCAGATACGCAGTATTTT
TRBJ1-5 | TRBD1 | 14 | TRBV2 | . | CASSLGTGGQPQHF | TGTGCCAGCAGCCTAGGGACAGGGGGACAGCCCCAGCATTTT
TRBJ1-6 | . | 14 | TRBV2 | . | CASSGPDYNSPLHF | TGTGCCAGCAGTGGTCCAGACTATAATTCACCCCTCCACTTT
TRBJ1-6 | TRBD1 | 15 | TRBV6-5 | . | CASTRRAQGDSPLHF | TGTGCCAGCACCCGACGGGCCCAGGGGGATTCACCCCTCCACTTT
TRBJ2-2 | TRBD2 | 19 | TRBV24-1 | . | CATSHGLAGGTKITGELFF | TGTGCCACCAGCCACGGACTAGCGGGGGGAACCAAGATTACCGGGGAGCTGTTTTTT
TRBJ2-7 | TRBD1 | 20 | TRBV6-1 | . | CASSEGSGPQVRDSSYEQYF | TGTGCCAGCAGTGAAGGGAGCGGTCCACAGGTCCGGGACAGTTCCTACGAGCAGTACTTC
TRBJ1-1 | TRBD1 | 15 | TRBV28 | . | CASRPATGGVTEAFF | TGTGCCAGCAGGCCGGCTACAGGGGGCGTCACTGAAGCTTTCTTT
TRBJ1-6 | . | 15 | TRBV7-9 | few | CASSPSGGEASPLHF | TGTGCCAGCAGCCCCTCGGGCGGGGAAGCTTCACCCCTCCACTTT
TRBJ2-1 | . | 13 | TRBV11-2 | . | CASSLTALNEQFF | TGTGCCAGCAGCTTAACAGCTCTGAATGAGCAGTTCTTC
TRBJ2-3 | . | 13 | TRBV7-7 | few | CASSRRQADTQYF | TGTGCTAGCAGCCGCAGACAAGCAGATACGCAGTATTTT
TRBJ1-2 | . | 12 | TRBV6-2/TRBV6-3 | . | CASSYGPNGYTF | TGTGCCAGCAGTTATGGTCCTAATGGCTACACCTTC
TRBJ1-1 | . | 15 | TRBV5-4 | . | CASSFSTGLGTEAFF | TGTGCCAGCAGCTTTTCTACAGGGTTGGGCACTGAAGCTTTCTTT
TRBJ2-1 | TRBD2 | 16 | TRBV4-1 | . | CASSPQGLAGLHEQFF | TGCGCCAGCAGCCCGCAGGGACTAGCGGGACTTCATGAGCAGTTCTTC
TRBJ1-4 | TRBD1 | 14 | TRBV4-1 | . | CASSPGQGNEKLFF | TGCGCCAGCAGCCCGGGACAGGGTAATGAAAAACTGTTTTTT
TRBJ2-1 | TRBD2 | 15 | TRBV7-2 | . | CASRPTSGLYNEQFF | TGTGCCAGCAGACCAACTAGCGGACTCTACAATGAGCAGTTCTTC
TRBJ2-7 | TRBD2 | 15 | TRBV14 | . | CASSQVSGRFYEQYF | TGTGCCAGCAGCCAAGTAAGCGGGAGGTTCTACGAGCAGTACTTC
TRBJ1-4 | TRBD1 | 14 | TRBV5-6 | few | CASSQDRGWEKLFF | TGTGCCAGCAGCCAAGACAGGGGATGGGAAAAACTGTTTTTT
TRBJ2-7 | . | 12 | TRBV6-5 | few | CASKLDLYEQYF | TGTGCCAGCAAGCTAGACTTATACGAGCAGTACTTC
TRBJ1-1 | . | 15 | TRBV21-1 | . | CASFIKGGMNTEAFF | TGTGCCAGCTTTATAAAAGGGGGCATGAACACTGAAGCTTTCTTT
TRBJ2-7 | TRBD1 | 14 | TRBV18 | . | CASSPGTGRNEQYF | TGTGCCAGCTCACCGGGGACAGGGAGGAACGAGCAGTACTTC
TRBJ2-2 | . | 14 | TRBV19 | . | CASSIGGRTGELFF | TGTGCCAGTAGTATAGGGGGGCGGACCGGGGAGCTGTTTTTT
TRBJ1-3 | . | 13 | TRBV12-3/TRBV12-4 | few | CASIRGSGNTIYF | TGTGCCAGCATCAGGGGAAGTGGAAACACCATATATTTT
TRBJ1-2 | TRBD1 | 15 | TRBV10-3 | few | CAISDVGQAQYGYTF | TGTGCCATCAGTGATGTTGGACAGGCGCAATATGGCTACACCTTC
TRBJ1-3 | . | 13 | TRBV10-3 | . | CAISESGGNTIYF | TGTGCCATCAGTGAGTCGGGGGGGAACACCATATATTTT
TRBJ2-2 | TRBD1 | 14 | TRBV7-2 | once | CASSPQGAIGELFF | TGTGCCAGCAGCCCCCAGGGGGCAATCGGGGAGCTGTTTTTT
TRBJ1-2 | . | 15 | TRBV7-8 | . | CASSPLRAANYGYTF | TGTGCCAGCAGCCCACTCAGGGCAGCTAACTATGGCTACACCTTC
TRBJ1-4 | . | 12 | TRBV28 | . | CASNGGSVKLFF | TGTGCCAGCAATGGCGGTAGCGTAAAACTGTTTTTT
TRBJ1-5 | . | 14 | TRBV4-3 | . | CASSHVQGNQPQHF | TGCGCCAGCAGCCATGTACAGGGAAATCAGCCCCAGCATTTT
TRBJ1-6 | . | 14 | TRBV19 | . | CASSIQVGNSPLHF | TGTGCCAGTAGTATCCAAGTCGGTAATTCACCCCTCCACTTT
TRBJ1-4 | . | 14 | TRBV6-2/TRBV6-3 | . | CASSSHSTNEKLFF | TGTGCCAGCAGTTCCCATTCAACTAATGAAAAACTGTTTTTT
TRBJ1-1 | . | 15 | TRBV7-9 | . | CASSLEPWRDTEAFF | TGTGCCAGCAGCTTAGAACCCTGGAGGGACACTGAAGCTTTCTTT
TRBJ1-6 | . | 16 | TRBV9 | few | CASSPSTHRPNSPLHF | TGTGCCAGCAGCCCTTCGACACACAGGCCGAATTCACCCCTCCACTTT
TRBJ2-3 | TRBD1 | 15 | TRBV3-1/TRBV3-2 | . | CASSRRQGGTDTQYF | TGTGCCAGCAGCCGTCGACAGGGGGGCACAGATACGCAGTATTTT
TRBJ2-2 | . | 12 | TRBV19 | . | CASSTRTGELFF | TGTGCCAGTAGTACCCGTACTGGGGAGCTGTTTTTT
TRBJ2-4 | . | 15 | TRBV13 | . | CASSSGDLAKNIQYF | TGTGCCAGCAGCTCGGGAGATTTAGCCAAAAACATTCAGTACTTC
TRBJ1-1 | TRBD1 | 14 | TRBV6-5 | . | CASSSPTGGTEAFF | TGTGCCAGCAGTTCCCCGACAGGGGGCACTGAAGCTTTCTTT
TRBJ2-1 | TRBD2 | 15 | TRBV6-5 | . | CASSSELAANNEQFF | TGTGCCAGCAGCTCTGAGCTAGCGGCGAACAATGAGCAGTTCTTC
TRBJ2-7 | . | 12 | TRBV5-1 | . | CASSLWQYEQYF | TGCGCCAGCAGCTTGTGGCAGTACGAGCAGTACTTC
TRBJ1-6 | . | 16 | TRBV28 | . | CASSLGGSVYNSPLHF | TGTGCCAGCAGTTTGGGGGGTAGTGTCTATAATTCACCCCTCCACTTT
TRBJ1-5 | TRBD1 | 17 | TRBV3-1/TRBV3-2 | few | CASSQDPGQGQRATQHF | TGTGCCAGCAGCCAAGATCCGGGACAGGGTCAACGAGCGACCCAGCATTTT
TRBJ2-2 | TRBD1 | 14 | TRBV11-2 | . | CASSGAGGFGELFF | TGTGCCAGCAGCGGAGCAGGGGGCTTCGGGGAGCTGTTTTTT
TRBJ1-3 | TRBD1 | 17 | TRBV5-5 | . | CASRTGTGGGTGNTIYF | TGTGCCAGCAGAACCGGGACAGGGGGCGGAACTGGAAACACCATATATTTT
TRBJ2-1 | TRBD2 | 12 | TRBV29-1 | . | CSAQRENNEQFF | TGCAGCGCCCAGCGGGAGAACAATGAGCAGTTCTTC
TRBJ1-2 | TRBD1 | 13 | TRBV30 | . | CAWRRGRPSGYTF | TGTGCCTGGAGAAGGGGGCGGCCGTCTGGCTACACCTTC
TRBJ2-5 | TRBD1 | 15 | TRBV2 | . | CASSEEQGIQETQYF | TGTGCCAGCAGTGAAGAACAGGGGATCCAAGAGACCCAGTACTTC
TRBJ1-4 | TRBD1 | 15 | TRBV19 | . | CASTGQRATNEKLFF | TGTGCCAGTACGGGACAGCGTGCAACTAATGAAAAACTGTTTTTT
TRBJ2-2 | . | 15 | TRBV6-6 | . | CASSYNGPGDGELFF | TGTGCCAGCAGTTACAATGGGCCCGGGGACGGGGAGCTGTTTTTT
TRBJ1-5 | TRBD1 | 14 | TRBV7-2 | . | CASSSGTGVQPQHF | TGTGCCAGCAGTTCCGGGACAGGGGTTCAGCCCCAGCATTTT
TRBJ2-2 | TRBD1 | 20 | TRBV6-1 | once | CASSEASLSGTGILTGELFF | TGTGCCAGCAGTGAAGCGAGCCTTTCCGGGACAGGAATCTTGACCGGGGAGCTGTTTTTT
TRBJ2-1 | TRBD2 | 13 | TRBV5-6 | . | CASSLAGRAILLF | TGTGCCAGCAGCCTAGCGGGGAGGGCAATTCTACTCTTC
TRBJ2-5 | . | 14 | TRBV18 | . | CATRPSGGSHSQYF | TGTGCCACCCGACCGTCCGGAGGTAGCCATTCACAGTACTTC
TRBJ1-6 | TRBD1 | 16 | TRBV9 | . | CASSPDRGTYNSPLHF | TGTGCCAGCAGCCCGGACAGGGGTACCTATAATTCACCCCTCCACTTT